This TCR beta chain was retrieved from a study of T cell responses to AZD1222 COVID-19 vaccine. Study-level findings and limits: In all cases, repertoires were sampled only after the peak T cell response. Spike regions recognized by vaccine-associated CD4 TCRs spanned the protein, led by 160-218 and 743-854.

CDR1 is DFQATT, CDR2 SNEGSKA, per germline (reference sequence). Trimming took 3 bases from V and 2 from J, leaving 5 bases between them. CDR3 length equals 13 residues. Details on this clone: The target antigen is unknown.

Some clones are missing from TCRdb's copy, which holds only in-frame ones; the method was immunoSEQ multiplex PCR. The sample carries 250,000 to 300,000 clones, approximately 94% recorded once. The chain is built from TRBV20-1 and TRBJ2-6, with D unresolved. Sequenced material: peripheral blood, taken 28 days after the second AZD1222 dose. This TCR was recovered from an adult who received the AZD1222 COVID-19 vaccine. CDR3 sequence (DNA): TGCAGTGCTAGTTCGCCTGGGGCCAACGTCCTGACTTTC. As protein: CSASSPGANVLTF.